A selection of T cell receptor beta chains follows, all from one sample in a study of Tregs in tolerant kidney transplant recipients. Clones were sequenced by immunoSEQ multiplex PCR, and TCRdb holds only the in-frame ones, with some missing. In the table there are tens of thousands of clones, around 90% of which are singletons. Sequencing was performed on CD4+ T cells from blood (PBMCs), taken 24 months after the transplant. The receptors shown here come from a human patient who received a combined kidney and bone marrow transplant. Some T cells may be provided by the graft donor. CDR3s include the opening cysteine and the closing phenylalanine or tryptophan. Fields, in order: D gene, J gene, clone size, V gene, CDR3 protein, CDR3 DNA. The D gene is left open where the match is weak. Clone sizes are given selectively: once, few, many, or a class where the clone is expanded.

D: TRBD2; J: TRBJ2-7; size: -; V: TRBV7-2; CDR3: CASSTNSGESYEQYF; DNA: TGTGCCAGCAGCACAAATAGCGGGGAGAGTTACGAGCAGTACTTC
D: -; J: TRBJ2-7; size: -; V: TRBV7-9; CDR3: CASSLSREQYF; DNA: TGTGCCAGCAGCCTCTCTAGAGAGCAGTACTTC
D: -; J: TRBJ1-2; size: -; V: TRBV6-5; CDR3: CASSYSPGHPNYGYTF; DNA: TGTGCCAGCAGTTACTCACCGGGACACCCTAACTATGGCTACACCTTC
D: -; J: TRBJ1-2; size: -; V: TRBV9; CDR3: CASSQAGRNYGYTF; DNA: TGTGCCAGCAGCCAAGCCGGGAGGAACTATGGCTACACCTTC
D: TRBD1; J: TRBJ1-1; size: -; V: TRBV11-3; CDR3: CASSLRQGAFF; DNA: TGTGCCAGCAGCTTACGACAGGGCGCTTTCTTT
D: TRBD1; J: TRBJ2-2; size: few; V: TRBV6-1; CDR3: CASSLRTGSYGELFF; DNA: TGTGCCAGCAGCCTTAGGACAGGGTCCTACGGGGAGCTGTTTTTT
D: -; J: TRBJ2-7; size: -; V: TRBV27; CDR3: CASRNRSTYEQYF; DNA: TGTGCCAGCAGAAACAGGAGTACCTACGAGCAGTACTTC
D: TRBD1; J: TRBJ2-7; size: once; V: TRBV4-3; CDR3: CASSRKQGNAYEQYF; DNA: TGCGCCAGCAGCCGGAAACAGGGGAATGCCTACGAGCAGTACTTC
D: TRBD2; J: TRBJ2-5; size: once; V: TRBV29-1; CDR3: CSVGSVLRRGIIPVETQYF; DNA: TGCAGCGTTGGCTCGGTTCTCCGGCGGGGGATCATTCCGGTGGAGACCCAGTACTTC
D: TRBD2; J: TRBJ2-3; size: -; V: TRBV6-4; CDR3: CASSDSLERTSDNTDTQYF; DNA: TGTGCCAGCAGTGACTCCCTCGAACGAACTAGCGACAACACAGATACGCAGTATTTT
D: -; J: TRBJ1-6; size: -; V: TRBV5-1; CDR3: CASSPTAGASSNSPLHF; DNA: TGCGCCAGCAGCCCCACTGCAGGGGCCTCCTCTAATTCACCCCTCCACTTT
D: TRBD2; J: TRBJ2-3; size: -; V: TRBV27; CDR3: CASSSLAGGKADTQYF; DNA: TGTGCCAGCAGTTCGCTAGCGGGGGGGAAGGCAGATACGCAGTATTTT